Sequencing of this T cell receptor (beta chain) was carried out in a study of neurological immune-mediated disorders. The CDR3 sequence is 13 residues long. J lost 11 bases, V lost 4 bases, and 7 bases had no gene match. CDR1 and CDR2 (germline): DFQATT, SNEGSKA (reference sequence). TCRdb re-derived calls from the 5' RACE reads in MiXCR, one entry per CDR3 protein. The sample lists tens of thousands of distinct CDR3 sequences, roughly 26% occurring once. This clonotype showed up many times. The sequenced material came from PBMCs. The TCR sequence derives from a woman in her seventies in good health. The V call is TRBV20-1, the J call TRBJ2-7, with 14 bases matching TRBD2. The CDR3 reads CSATWGLAGVEYF. The CDR3 bases are TGCAGTGCTACCTGGGGACTAGCGGGAGTGGAGTACTTC.